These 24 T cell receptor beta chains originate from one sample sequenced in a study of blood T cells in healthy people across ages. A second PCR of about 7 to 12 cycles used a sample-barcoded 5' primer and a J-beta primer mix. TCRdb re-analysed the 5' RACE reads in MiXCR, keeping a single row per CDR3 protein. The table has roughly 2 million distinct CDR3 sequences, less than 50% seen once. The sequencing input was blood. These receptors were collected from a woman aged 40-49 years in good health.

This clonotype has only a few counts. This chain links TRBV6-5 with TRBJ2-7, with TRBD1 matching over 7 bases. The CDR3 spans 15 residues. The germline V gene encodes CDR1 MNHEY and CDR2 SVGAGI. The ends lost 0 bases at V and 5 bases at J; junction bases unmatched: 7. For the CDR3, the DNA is TGTGCCAGCAGTTACTCCGTGACAGGGATGAACGAGCAGTACTTC. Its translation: CASSYSVTGMNEQYF.

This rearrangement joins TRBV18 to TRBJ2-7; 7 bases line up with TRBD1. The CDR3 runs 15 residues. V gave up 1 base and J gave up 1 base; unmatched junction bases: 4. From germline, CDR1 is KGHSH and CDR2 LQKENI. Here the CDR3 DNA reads TGTGCCAGCTCACCACAGCAGGACAGGTCCTACGAGCAGTACTTC. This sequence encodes CASSPQQDRSYEQYF.

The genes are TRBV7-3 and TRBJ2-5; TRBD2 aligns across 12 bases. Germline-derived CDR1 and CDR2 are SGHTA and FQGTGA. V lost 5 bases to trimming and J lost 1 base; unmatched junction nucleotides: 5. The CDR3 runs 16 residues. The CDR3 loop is CASSIGGLAGQETQYF. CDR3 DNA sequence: TGTGCCAGCAGCATCGGGGGACTAGCGGGCCAAGAGACCCAGTACTTC.

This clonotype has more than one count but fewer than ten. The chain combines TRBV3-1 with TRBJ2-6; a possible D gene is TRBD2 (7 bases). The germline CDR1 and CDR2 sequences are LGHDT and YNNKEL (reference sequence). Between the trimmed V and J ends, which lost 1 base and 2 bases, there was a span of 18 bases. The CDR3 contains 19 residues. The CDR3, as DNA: TGTGCCAGCAGCCAAGGACAACAGGGAGGGATTGCTGGGGCCAACGTCCTGACTTTC. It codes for CASSQGQQGGIAGANVLTF.

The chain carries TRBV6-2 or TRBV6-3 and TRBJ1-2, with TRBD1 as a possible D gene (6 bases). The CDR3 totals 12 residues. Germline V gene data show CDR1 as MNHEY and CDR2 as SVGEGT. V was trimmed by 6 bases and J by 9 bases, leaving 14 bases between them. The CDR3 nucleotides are TGTGCCAGCAGAACATACAGGGATCGCTACACCTTC. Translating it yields CASRTYRDRYTF.

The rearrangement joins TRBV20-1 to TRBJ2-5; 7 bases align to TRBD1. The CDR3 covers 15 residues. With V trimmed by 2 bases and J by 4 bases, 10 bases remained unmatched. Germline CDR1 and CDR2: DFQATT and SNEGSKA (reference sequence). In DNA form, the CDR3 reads TGCAGTGCTAGACCGACGACAGGGATGAGAGAGACCCAGTACTTC. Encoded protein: CSARPTTGMRETQYF.

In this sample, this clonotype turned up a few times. CDR3 sequence: CASSLSGTGGLAGANVLTF. CDR3 DNA: TGTGCCAGCAGTCTATCCGGGACAGGGGGCTTGGCTGGGGCCAACGTCCTGACTTTC. This rearrangement joins TRBV6-1 to TRBJ2-6; 12 bases agree with TRBD1. J lost 2 bases, V lost 5 bases, and 10 bases had no gene match. This CDR3 has 19 residues. CDR1 and CDR2 from the germline V gene are MNHNS and SASEGT.

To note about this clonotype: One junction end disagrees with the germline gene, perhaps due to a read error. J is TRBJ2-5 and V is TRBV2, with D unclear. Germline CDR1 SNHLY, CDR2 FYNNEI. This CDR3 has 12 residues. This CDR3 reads CASREVQETQYF. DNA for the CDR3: TGTGCCAGCAGAGAAGTCCAAGAGACCCAGTACTTC.

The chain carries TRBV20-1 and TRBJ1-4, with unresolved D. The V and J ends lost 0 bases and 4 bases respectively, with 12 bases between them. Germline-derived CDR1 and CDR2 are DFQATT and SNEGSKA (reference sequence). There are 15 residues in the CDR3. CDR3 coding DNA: TGCAGTGCTAGAGATATGCAACAGCTTAATGAAAAACTGTTTTTT. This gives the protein CSARDMQQLNEKLFF.

CDR3 sequence: CSVEGQWGGLNNEQFF. As DNA, the CDR3 is TGCAGCGTTGAAGGGCAGTGGGGCGGGCTAAACAATGAGCAGTTCTTC. V is TRBV29-1 and J is TRBJ2-1; D tentatively reads TRBD1 or TRBD2 (5 bases each). V was clipped by 1 base and J by 5 bases, with 18 bases between them. Germline V gene sequence: CDR1 SQVTM, CDR2 ANQGSEA. The CDR3 has 16 residues.

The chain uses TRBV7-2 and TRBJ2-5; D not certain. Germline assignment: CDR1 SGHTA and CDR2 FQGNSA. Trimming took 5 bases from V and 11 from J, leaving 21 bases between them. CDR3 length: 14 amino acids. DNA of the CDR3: TGTGCCAGCAGCCCTATAAATGGTCCCCAGGAGCAGTACTTC. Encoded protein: CASSPINGPQEQYF.

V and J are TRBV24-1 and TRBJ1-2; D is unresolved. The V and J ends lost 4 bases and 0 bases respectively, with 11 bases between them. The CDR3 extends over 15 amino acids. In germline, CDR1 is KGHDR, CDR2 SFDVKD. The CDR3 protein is CATSEVPGANYGYTF. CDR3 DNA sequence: TGTGCCACCAGTGAGGTTCCAGGAGCTAACTATGGCTACACCTTC.

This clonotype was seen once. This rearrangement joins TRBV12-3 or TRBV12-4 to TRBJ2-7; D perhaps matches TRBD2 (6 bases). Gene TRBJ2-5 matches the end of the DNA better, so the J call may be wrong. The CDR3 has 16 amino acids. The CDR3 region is CASILSGVRSSETQYF. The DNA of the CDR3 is TGTGCCAGCATCCTCTCGGGAGTTCGCTCTTCGGAGACCCAGTACTTC.

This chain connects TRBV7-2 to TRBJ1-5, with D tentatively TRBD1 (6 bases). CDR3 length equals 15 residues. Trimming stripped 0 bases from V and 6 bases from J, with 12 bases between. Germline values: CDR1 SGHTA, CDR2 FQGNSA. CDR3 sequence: CASSLALPGAQPQHF. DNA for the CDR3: TGTGCCAGCAGCTTAGCCCTTCCAGGGGCTCAGCCCCAGCATTTT.

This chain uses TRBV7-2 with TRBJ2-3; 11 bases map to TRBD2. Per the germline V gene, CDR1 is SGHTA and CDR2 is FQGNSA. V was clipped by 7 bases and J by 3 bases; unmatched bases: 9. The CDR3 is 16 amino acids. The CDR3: CASNWASGGNTDTQYF. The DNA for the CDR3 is TGTGCCAGCAACTGGGCTAGCGGGGGGAATACAGATACGCAGTATTTT.

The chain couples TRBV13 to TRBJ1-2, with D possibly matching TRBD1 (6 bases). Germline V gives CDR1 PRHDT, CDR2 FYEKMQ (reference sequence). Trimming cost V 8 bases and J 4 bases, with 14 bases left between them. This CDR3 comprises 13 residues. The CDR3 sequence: CASGGGVSYGYTF. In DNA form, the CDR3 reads TGTGCCAGCGGGGGCGGGGTCTCCTATGGCTACACCTTC.

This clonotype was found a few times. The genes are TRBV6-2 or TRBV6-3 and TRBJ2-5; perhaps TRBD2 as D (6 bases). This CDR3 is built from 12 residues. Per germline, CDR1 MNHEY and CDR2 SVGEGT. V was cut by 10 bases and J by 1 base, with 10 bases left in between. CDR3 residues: CATAGSQETQYF. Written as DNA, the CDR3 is TGTGCCACCGCGGGGAGCCAAGAGACCCAGTACTTC.

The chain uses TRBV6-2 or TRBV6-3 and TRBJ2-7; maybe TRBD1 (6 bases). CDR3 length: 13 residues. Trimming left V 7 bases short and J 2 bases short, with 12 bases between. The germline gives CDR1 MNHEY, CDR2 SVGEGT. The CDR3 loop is CASKQGRAYEQYF. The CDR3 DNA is TGTGCCAGCAAACAGGGACGGGCCTACGAGCAGTACTTC.

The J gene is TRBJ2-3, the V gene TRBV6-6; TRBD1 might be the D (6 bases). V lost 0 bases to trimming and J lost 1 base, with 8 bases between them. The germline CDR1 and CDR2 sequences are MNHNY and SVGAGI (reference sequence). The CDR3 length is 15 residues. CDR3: CASSYSRQGTDTQYF. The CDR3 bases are TGTGCCAGCAGTTACTCCCGACAGGGCACAGATACGCAGTATTTT.

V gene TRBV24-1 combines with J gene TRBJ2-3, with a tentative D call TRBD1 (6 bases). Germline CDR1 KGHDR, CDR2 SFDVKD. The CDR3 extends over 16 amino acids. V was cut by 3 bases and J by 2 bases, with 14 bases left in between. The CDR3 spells CATSDPTTGNTDTQYF. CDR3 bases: TGTGCCACCAGTGATCCCACTACAGGGAACACAGATACGCAGTATTTT.

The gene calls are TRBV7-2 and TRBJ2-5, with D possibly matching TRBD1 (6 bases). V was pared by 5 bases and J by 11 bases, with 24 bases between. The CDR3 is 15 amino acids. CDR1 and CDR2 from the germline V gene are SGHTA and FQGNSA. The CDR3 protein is CASSPTNTLTGYQYF. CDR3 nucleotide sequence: TGTGCCAGCAGCCCGACGAACACCTTAACAGGGTATCAGTACTTC.

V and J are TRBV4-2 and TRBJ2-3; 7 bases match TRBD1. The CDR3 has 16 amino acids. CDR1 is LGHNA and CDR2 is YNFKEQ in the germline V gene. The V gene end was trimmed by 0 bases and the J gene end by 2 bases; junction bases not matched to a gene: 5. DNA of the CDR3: TGTGCCAGCAGCCAAGATCTGGGGACAGACACAGATACGCAGTATTTT. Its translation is CASSQDLGTDTDTQYF.

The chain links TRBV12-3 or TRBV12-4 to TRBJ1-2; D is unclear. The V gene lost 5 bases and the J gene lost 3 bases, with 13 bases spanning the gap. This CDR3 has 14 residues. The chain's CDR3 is CASSPSGLYYGYTF. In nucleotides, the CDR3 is TGTGCCAGCAGTCCTAGCGGATTGTACTATGGCTACACCTTC.

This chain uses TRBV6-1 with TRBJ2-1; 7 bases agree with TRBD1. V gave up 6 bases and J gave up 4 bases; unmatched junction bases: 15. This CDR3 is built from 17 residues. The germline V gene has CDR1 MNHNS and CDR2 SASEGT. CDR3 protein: CASRQLDRAGDYNEQFF. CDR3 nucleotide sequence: TGTGCCAGCAGACAGCTCGACAGGGCTGGAGATTACAATGAGCAGTTCTTC.